The 9 T cell receptor beta chains listed next were all sequenced from one sample in a study of control samples from healthy donors and cancer patients. The assay was immunoSEQ multiplex PCR, and TCRdb's table has in-frame clones only and misses some. The sample includes around 19,000 clones, roughly 80% seen only once; the top ten take 29%. The sample consisted of PBMCs. These receptors were obtained from a man older than 75 with head and neck cancer.

The rearrangement links TRBV5-4 to TRBJ2-7; no clear D gene. The germline V and J ends were trimmed by 5 bases and 2 bases, with 14 bases remaining between them. This CDR3 spans 14 amino acids. CDR1 and CDR2 (germline): SGHNT, YYREEE (reference sequence). The CDR3, as DNA: TGTGCCAGCAGAATGGCAGCTAACCCCTACGAGCAGTACTTC. This gives the protein CASRMAANPYEQYF.

The chain combines TRBV25-1 with TRBJ2-5, with TRBD1 identical over 8 bases. The V and J ends lost 7 bases and 1 base, in that order; junction bases with no gene match: 8. Germline-derived CDR1 and CDR2 are MGHDK and SYGVNS. The CDR3 is 15 amino acids. The CDR3 region has the DNA TGTGCCAGCACTACTAACCAGGGGGCCCAAGAGACCCAGTACTTC. This codes for CASTTNQGAQETQYF.

The rearrangement joins TRBV14 to TRBJ2-7; possible D gene TRBD1, 6 bases. Trimming took off 1 base at V and 9 bases at J, with 16 bases between the two ends. Germline lookup yields CDR1 SGHDN and CDR2 FVKESK. The CDR3 runs 14 residues. This CDR3 is CASSQAFRGSAQYF. The CDR3 nucleotides read TGTGCCAGCAGCCAAGCTTTCAGGGGAAGCGCGCAGTACTTC.

The chain recombines TRBV11-2 with TRBJ1-2; TRBD1 matches 8 bases. The CDR3 has 15 amino acids. J lost 2 bases, V lost 1 base, and 3 bases had no gene match. CDR1 and CDR2 (germline): SGHAT, FQNNGV. Here the CDR3 reads CASSLVTGVNYGYTF. Here the CDR3 DNA reads TGTGCCAGCAGCTTAGTGACAGGGGTCAACTATGGCTACACCTTC.

The chain employs TRBV6-5 and TRBJ2-1, with a possible D match to TRBD2 (5 bases). V lost 0 bases, J lost 10 bases, and 16 bases lay in between. CDR3 size: 15 residues. CDR1 and CDR2 (germline): MNHEY, SVGAGI. The CDR3 protein is CASSYSTFAGNEQFF. The CDR3 bases are TGTGCCAGCAGTTACTCGACTTTTGCCGGGAACGAGCAGTTCTTC.

The V gene is TRBV19, the J gene TRBJ1-5; D gene unclear. The germline gives CDR1 LNHDA, CDR2 SQIVND (reference sequence). The CDR3 has 14 residues. Trimming shortened V by 3 bases and J by 3 bases, and 9 bases separated the two germline ends. The CDR3 spells CASSIRVLNQPQHF. CDR3 nucleotide sequence: TGTGCCAGTAGTATTAGGGTACTCAATCAGCCCCAGCATTTT.

V gene TRBV5-8 combines with J gene TRBJ2-1; D is unresolved. There are 12 residues in the CDR3. The germline V gene has CDR1 SGHTS and CDR2 YDEGEE. Trimming took 5 bases from V and 4 from J, leaving 7 bases between them. CDR3 nucleotide sequence: TGTGCCAGCAGACTAAATTACAATGAGCAGTTCTTC. Protein sequence: CASRLNYNEQFF. Variable domain in full (rest from reference TRBV5-8 and TRBJ2-1): EAGVTQSPTHLIKTRGQQATLRCSPISGHTSVYWYQQALGLGLQFLLWYDEGEERNRGNFPPRFSGRQFPNYSSELNVNALELEDSALYLCASRLNYNEQFFGPGTRLTVL.

This chain joins TRBV9 and TRBJ1-6; tentative D call: TRBD1 (6 bases). CDR1 SGDLS and CDR2 YYNGEE come from the germline V gene. The CDR3 consists of 13 residues. The V end was cut by 4 bases, the J end by 6 bases, with 8 bases between. CDR3 amino acids: CASSTGTNSPLHF. The CDR3 DNA is TGTGCCAGCAGCACAGGGACTAATTCACCCCTCCACTTT.

The chain recombines TRBV19 with TRBJ2-7, with TRBD1 matching 7 bases. Germline CDR1 LNHDA, CDR2 SQIVND (reference sequence). This CDR3 contains 12 residues. V was clipped by 4 bases and J by 5 bases; unmatched bases: 2. CDR3 coding DNA: TGTGCCAGTAGTAAAACAGGGGACGAGCAGTACTTC. Its translation is CASSKTGDEQYF.